This T cell receptor beta chain was sequenced in a study of blood T cell repertoires in COVID-19. Study background: Samples representing acute and convalescent COVID-19 were sourced from the United States, Italy and Spain. PBMCs, B-cell-depleted T cells, or T cells were the source of the cDNA or gDNA that made up the material.

Study processing details: Estimation of nucleated cell counts relied on the amplification of reference gene primers. The protocol was immunoSEQ multiplex PCR, while the TCRdb copy is restricted to in-frame clones and leaves out a portion. V and J calls and clone size come straight from that table; D and trimming were deduced from the DNA. This sample yields roughly 180,000 clones, of which roughly nine tenths are seen a single time; less than 25% belongs to the top ten. The germline V gene has CDR1 SEHNR and CDR2 FQNEAQ (reference sequence). Trimming pared 4 bases from V and 4 bases from J, leaving 14 bases between. The CDR3 extends over 15 amino acids.

The V gene is TRBV7-9, the J gene TRBJ1-5; tentative D call: TRBD1 (5 bases). Sequenced input: peripheral blood. The receptor was isolated from an older man with active or convalescent COVID-19. CDR3: CASSSYVSGNQPQHF. DNA for the CDR3: TGTGCCAGCAGCTCCTACGTGTCAGGGAATCAGCCCCAGCATTTT.